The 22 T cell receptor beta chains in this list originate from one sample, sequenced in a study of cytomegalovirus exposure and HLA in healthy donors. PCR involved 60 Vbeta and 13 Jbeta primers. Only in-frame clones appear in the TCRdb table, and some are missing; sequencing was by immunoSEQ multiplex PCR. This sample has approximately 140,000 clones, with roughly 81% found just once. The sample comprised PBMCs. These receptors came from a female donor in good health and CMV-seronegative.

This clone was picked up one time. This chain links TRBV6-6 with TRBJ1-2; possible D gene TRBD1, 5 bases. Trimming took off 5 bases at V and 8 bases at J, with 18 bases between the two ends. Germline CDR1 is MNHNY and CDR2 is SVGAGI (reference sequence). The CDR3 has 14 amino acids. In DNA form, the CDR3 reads TGTGCCAGCAGTGGGGATTGGAGGGGAGAGGGCTACACCTTC. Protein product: CASSGDWRGEGYTF.

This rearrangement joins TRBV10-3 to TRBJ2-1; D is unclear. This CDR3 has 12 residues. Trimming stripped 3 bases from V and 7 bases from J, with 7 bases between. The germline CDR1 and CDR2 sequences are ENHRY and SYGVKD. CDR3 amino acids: CAISDSRNEQFF. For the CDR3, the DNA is TGTGCCATCAGTGATTCCAGGAATGAGCAGTTCTTC.

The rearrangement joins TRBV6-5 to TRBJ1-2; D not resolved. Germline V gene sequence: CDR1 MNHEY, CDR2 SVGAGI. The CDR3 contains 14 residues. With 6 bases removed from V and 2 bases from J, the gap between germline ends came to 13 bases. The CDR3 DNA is TGTGCCAGCAGCCGACTGTTCGGCAACTATGGCTACACCTTC. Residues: CASSRLFGNYGYTF.

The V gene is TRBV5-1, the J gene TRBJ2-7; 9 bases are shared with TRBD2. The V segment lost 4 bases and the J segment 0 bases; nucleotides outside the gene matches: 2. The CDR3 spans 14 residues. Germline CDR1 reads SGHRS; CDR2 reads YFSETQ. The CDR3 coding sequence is TGCGCCAGCAGCATTAGCGGGAGCTCCTACGAGCAGTACTTC. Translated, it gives CASSISGSSYEQYF.

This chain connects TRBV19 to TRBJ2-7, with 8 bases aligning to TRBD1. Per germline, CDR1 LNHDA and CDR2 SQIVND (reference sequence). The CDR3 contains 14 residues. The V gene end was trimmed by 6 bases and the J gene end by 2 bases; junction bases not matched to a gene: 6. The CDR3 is CASRPDRGAYEQYF. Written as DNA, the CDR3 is TGTGCCAGTAGGCCCGACAGGGGTGCCTACGAGCAGTACTTC.

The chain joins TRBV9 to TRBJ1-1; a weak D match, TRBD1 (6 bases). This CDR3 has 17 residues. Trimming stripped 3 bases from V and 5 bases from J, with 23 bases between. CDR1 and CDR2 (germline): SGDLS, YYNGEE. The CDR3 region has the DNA TGTGCCAGCAGCGCGGCCGGGGGGGGCCGAGGTAGAACTGAAGCTTTCTTT. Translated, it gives CASSAAGGGRGRTEAFF.

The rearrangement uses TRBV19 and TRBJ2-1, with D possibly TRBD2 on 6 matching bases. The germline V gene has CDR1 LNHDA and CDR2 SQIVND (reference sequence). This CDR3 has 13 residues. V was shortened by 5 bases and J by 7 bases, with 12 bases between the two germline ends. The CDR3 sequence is CASSGGVGNEQFF. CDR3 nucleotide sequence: TGTGCCAGTAGTGGAGGGGTTGGGAATGAGCAGTTCTTC.

The CDR3 protein is CASSRAPPENQPQHF. In DNA form, the CDR3 reads TGTGCCAGCAGTCGTGCCCCGCCGGAGAATCAGCCCCAGCATTTT. The V and J genes are TRBV2 and TRBJ1-5; D is unclear. V lost 5 bases to trimming and J lost 4 bases, with 15 bases between them. Germline V gives CDR1 SNHLY, CDR2 FYNNEI. The CDR3 extends over 15 amino acids.

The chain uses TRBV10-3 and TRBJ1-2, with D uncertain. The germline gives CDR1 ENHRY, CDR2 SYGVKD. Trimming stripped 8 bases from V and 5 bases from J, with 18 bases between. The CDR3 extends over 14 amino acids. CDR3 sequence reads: CAISPGGVSYGYTF. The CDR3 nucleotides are TGTGCCATCTCCCCGGGTGGAGTTAGTTATGGCTACACCTTC.

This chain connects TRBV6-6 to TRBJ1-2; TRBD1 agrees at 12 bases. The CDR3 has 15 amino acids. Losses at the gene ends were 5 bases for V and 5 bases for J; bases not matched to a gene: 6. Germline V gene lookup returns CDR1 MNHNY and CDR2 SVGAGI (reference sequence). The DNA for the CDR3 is TGTGCCAGCAGTCCTGGGACAGGGGGCGGGTATGGCTACACCTTC. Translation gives CASSPGTGGGYGYTF.

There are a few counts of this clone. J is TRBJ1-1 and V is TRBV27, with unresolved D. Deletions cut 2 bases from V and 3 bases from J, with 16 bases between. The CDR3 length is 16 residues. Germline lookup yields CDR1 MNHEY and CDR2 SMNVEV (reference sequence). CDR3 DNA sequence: TGTGCCAGCAGTTTAAAATTCGGTGGAGGGTACACTGAAGCTTTCTTT. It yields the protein CASSLKFGGGYTEAFF.

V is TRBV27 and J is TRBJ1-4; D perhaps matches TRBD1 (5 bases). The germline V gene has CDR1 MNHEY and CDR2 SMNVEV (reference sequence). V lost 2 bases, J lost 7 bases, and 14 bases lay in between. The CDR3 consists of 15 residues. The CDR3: CASSLRWQGGEKLFF. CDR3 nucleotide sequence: TGTGCCAGCAGTTTACGGTGGCAGGGTGGTGAAAAACTGTTTTTT.

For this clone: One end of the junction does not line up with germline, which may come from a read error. CDR3 in amino acids: CASSYGGGSYGYPF. CDR3 nucleotide sequence: TGTGCCAGCAGTTACGGGGGAGGGAGCTATGGCTACCCCTTC. J is TRBJ1-2 and V is TRBV6-5, with D possibly matching TRBD1 (5 bases). The CDR3 extends over 14 amino acids. Germline V gene data show CDR1 as MNHEY and CDR2 as SVGAGI.

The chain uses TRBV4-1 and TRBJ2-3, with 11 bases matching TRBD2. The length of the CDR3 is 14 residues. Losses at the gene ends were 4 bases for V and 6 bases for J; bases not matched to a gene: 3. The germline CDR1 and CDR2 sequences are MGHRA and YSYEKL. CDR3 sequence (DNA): TGCGCCAGCAGCCTCCCTAGCGGGGGGGATACGCAGTATTTT. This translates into CASSLPSGGDTQYF.

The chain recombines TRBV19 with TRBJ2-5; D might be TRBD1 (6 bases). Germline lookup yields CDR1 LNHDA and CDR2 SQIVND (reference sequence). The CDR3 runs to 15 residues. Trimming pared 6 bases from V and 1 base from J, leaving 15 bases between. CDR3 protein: CASSQDSRTQETQYF. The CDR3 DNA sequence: TGTGCCAGTAGCCAGGACAGCAGAACCCAAGAGACCCAGTACTTC.

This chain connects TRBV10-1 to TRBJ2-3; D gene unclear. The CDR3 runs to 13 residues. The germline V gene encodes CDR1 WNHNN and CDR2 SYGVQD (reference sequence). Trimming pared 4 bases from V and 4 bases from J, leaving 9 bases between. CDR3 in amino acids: CASSAPSADTQYF. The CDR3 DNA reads TGCGCCAGCAGTGCACCGAGCGCAGATACGCAGTATTTT.

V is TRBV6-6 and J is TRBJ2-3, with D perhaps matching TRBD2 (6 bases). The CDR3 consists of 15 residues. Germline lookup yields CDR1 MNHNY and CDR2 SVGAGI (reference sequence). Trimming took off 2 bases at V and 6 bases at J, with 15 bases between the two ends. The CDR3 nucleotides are TGTGCCAGCAGTTACCACATGGGGGGATCGGATACGCAGTATTTT. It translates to CASSYHMGGSDTQYF.

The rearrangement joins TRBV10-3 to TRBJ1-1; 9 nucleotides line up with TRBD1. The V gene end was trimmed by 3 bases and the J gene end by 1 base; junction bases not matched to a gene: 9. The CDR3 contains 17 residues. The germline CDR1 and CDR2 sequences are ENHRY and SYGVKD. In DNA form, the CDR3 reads TGTGCCATCAGTGACCCGGGACAGGGAGTTGGGAACACTGAAGCTTTCTTT. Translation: CAISDPGQGVGNTEAFF.

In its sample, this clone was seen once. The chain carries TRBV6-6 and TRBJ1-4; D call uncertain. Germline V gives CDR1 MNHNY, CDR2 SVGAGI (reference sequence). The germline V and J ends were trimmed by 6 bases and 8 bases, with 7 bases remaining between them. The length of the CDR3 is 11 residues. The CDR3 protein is CASRVAEKLFF. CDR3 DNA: TGTGCCAGCAGGGTGGCCGAAAAACTGTTTTTT.

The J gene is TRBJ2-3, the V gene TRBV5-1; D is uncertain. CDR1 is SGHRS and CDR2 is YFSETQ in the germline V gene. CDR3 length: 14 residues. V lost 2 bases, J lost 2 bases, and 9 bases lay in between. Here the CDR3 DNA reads TGCGCCAGCAGCTTACCCCAGGCCACAGATACGCAGTATTTT. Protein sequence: CASSLPQATDTQYF.

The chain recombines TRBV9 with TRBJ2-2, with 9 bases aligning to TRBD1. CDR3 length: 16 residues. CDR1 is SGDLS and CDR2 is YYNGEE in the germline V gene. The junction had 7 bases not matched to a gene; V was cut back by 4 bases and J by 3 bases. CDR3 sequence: CASSSDRGRDTGELFF. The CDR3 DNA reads TGTGCCAGCAGCTCGGACAGGGGCCGCGACACCGGGGAGCTGTTTTTT.

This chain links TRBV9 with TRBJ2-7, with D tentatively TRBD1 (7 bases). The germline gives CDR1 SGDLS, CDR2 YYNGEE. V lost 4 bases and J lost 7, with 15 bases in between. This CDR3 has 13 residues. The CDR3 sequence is CASSSDAGGEQYF. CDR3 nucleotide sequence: TGTGCCAGCAGCTCTGACGCAGGGGGGGAGCAGTACTTC.